The clone carrying this TCR beta chain was counted at least ten times. The antigen is unknown. The sample originates from a study of T-cell reconstitution after alpha-beta-depleted transplantation in children. During its preparation, the TCRbeta library received unique molecular identifiers. TCRdb called the PCR reads again in MiXCR, with one record for every CDR3 protein. The table lists around 240,000 distinct CDR3 sequences, around 8% of them singletons. The length of the CDR3 is 17 residues. Trimming cost V 8 bases and J 2 bases; bases outside gene matches: 17. General observations from the study: After transplant, high TCRbeta diversity at day 60 in some patients arose from surviving recipient T cells and thymic progenitors. Reportedly, roughly two months post-transplant, alpha-beta T cells arose from several hundred expanded graft clones. Diversity and T-cell counts at one year after transplant derived mostly from new T cells.

The clonotype originates from a male patient younger than 18 who had a stem cell transplant for acute lymphoblastic leukemia, so the T cells may come from the graft donor. The V call is TRBV12-3 or TRBV12-4, the J call TRBJ1-2; 7 bases are shared with TRBD1. The material was PBMCs, mostly from graft donor cells, obtained 180 days after TCRalphabeta/CD19-depleted stem cell transplant. CDR3 region: CASLRRTGRGANYGYTF. CDR3 in DNA: TGTGCCAGCCTCAGACGGACAGGAAGGGGGGCCAACTATGGCTACACCTTC.